The source of this T cell receptor beta chain is a study of T cell responses to AZD1222 COVID-19 vaccine. At the level of the study: Pooled together were second doses at about 4 or about 12 weeks. Study-wide findings and caveats: Only 5 or 6 people who got AZD1222 tested seropositive at baseline. The breadth and depth of Spike-specific TCRs increased once two AZD1222 doses had been given. Among the donors, most were white British and more were female, and clonal diversity was possibly underestimated.

Concerning this clone itself: Antigen specificity is unknown. Within the sample, other DNA sequences also encode this same CDR3.

This CDR3 has 11 residues. Trimming stripped 4 bases from V and 1 base from J, with 0 bases between. Germline V gene sequence: CDR1 ENHRY, CDR2 SYGVKD. Produced via immunoSEQ multiplex PCR; TCRdb's table is partial and in-frame only. The sample lists roughly 100,000 clones; over 75% were seen once. The chain recombines TRBV10-3 with TRBJ2-3, with no clear D. This sequence originates from an adult in good health. Here the sequenced sample was peripheral blood, taken on day 0 of AZD1222 vaccination. This CDR3 is CAISGTDTQYF. CDR3 coding DNA: TGTGCCATCAGTGGCACAGATACGCAGTATTTT.